The source of this TCR beta chain is a study of identical twins. MiXCR, run by TCRdb on the 5' RACE reads, gives a single entry per CDR3 protein. Found here are hundreds of thousands of distinct CDR3 sequences, 20% to 25% of them singletons; the top ten hold around 3%. The germline V gene encodes CDR1 MNHNS and CDR2 SASEGT. V was clipped by 7 bases and J by 3 bases, with 27 bases between them. The CDR3 runs to 18 residues. These data are also associated with another study on T cells expressing NK-cell markers. In that study: Cells sorted as CD3+CD56+NKG2C+, CD3+CD56+NKG2C- and CD3+CD56-NKG2C+ T cells supplied the TCR beta repertoires. Sequenced donors, eight in total, included seven who were HCMV-seropositive and one who was seronegative.

Sequencing was performed on CD4+ T cells sorted from blood. This receptor was identified in a woman between 18 and 29 years old in good health. The rearrangement joins TRBV6-1 to TRBJ2-5; TRBD1 or TRBD2 may be the D gene (5 bases each). This CDR3 reads CASTPSVVWGKNKETQYF. For the CDR3, the DNA is TGTGCCAGCACCCCCTCAGTCGTTTGGGGGAAAAATAAAGAGACCCAGTACTTC.